Following are 7 T cell receptor beta chains from one sample sequenced in a study of shared clonotypes between healthy human individuals. As defined, naive CD8 cells were CD45RO-negative and positively selected for CCR7, with terminally differentiated effector memory CD45RA+ cells excluded. Profiling relied on immunoSEQ multiplex PCR, and the TCRdb table lists in-frame clones only, not all of them. The profile shows 1.5 million to 2.5 million clones, just under 95% of them singletons. The specimen was naive CD8+ T cells sorted from blood. The receptors here all came from a man aged 18 to 30 in good health.

The rearrangement links TRBV9 to TRBJ1-1, with a possible D match to TRBD1 (6 bases). Germline CDR1 reads SGDLS; CDR2 reads YYNGEE. The CDR3 spans 16 residues. The V end lost 3 bases, the J end lost 0 bases, and 15 bases lay between the germline ends. DNA for the CDR3: TGTGCCAGCAGCGCCGACCGGACAGCGATGAACACTGAAGCTTTCTTT. Translation: CASSADRTAMNTEAFF.

CDR3 in DNA: TGTGCCAGTAGTATTATGGAGAACACTGAAGCTTTCTTT. Translated, it gives CASSIMENTEAFF. The rearrangement uses TRBV19 and TRBJ1-1; D is ambiguous. Germline assignment: CDR1 LNHDA and CDR2 SQIVND (reference sequence). The CDR3 loop spans 13 amino acids. V dropped 3 bases and J dropped 1 base, with 6 bases sitting between them.

The V call is TRBV6-1, the J call TRBJ2-2, with a weak D call TRBD2 (6 bases). CDR3 length: 15 amino acids. Trimming took 6 bases from V and 3 from J, leaving 14 bases between them. Germline V gene data show CDR1 as MNHNS and CDR2 as SASEGT. The CDR3 region has the DNA TGTGCCAGCAGGGAGGGAGGAAGCGACACCGGGGAGCTGTTTTTT. Amino acids: CASREGGSDTGELFF.

This chain joins TRBV28 and TRBJ1-2, with 8 bases matching TRBD1. The CDR3 length is 13 residues. Trimming at V came to 5 bases and at J to 3 bases, leaving 2 bases not matched to a gene. CDR1 and CDR2 from the germline V gene are MDHEN and SYDVKM. The CDR3 bases are TGTGCCAGCAGTGAACAGGGGGACTATGGCTACACCTTC. Protein product: CASSEQGDYGYTF.

The chain links TRBV6-5 to TRBJ1-1; TRBD1 aligns across 9 bases. This CDR3 spans 16 amino acids. The germline V gene encodes CDR1 MNHEY and CDR2 SVGAGI. Losses at the gene ends were 3 bases for V and 1 base for J; bases not matched to a gene: 6. The chain's CDR3 is CASSYLTGGKNTEAFF. CDR3 nucleotide sequence: TGTGCCAGCAGTTATCTCACAGGGGGCAAGAACACTGAAGCTTTCTTT.

The V call is TRBV28, the J call TRBJ2-5, with TRBD1 as a possible D gene (6 bases). CDR1 is MDHEN, CDR2 SYDVKM, per germline. The ends were cut back, 9 bases at V and 0 bases at J, with 11 bases in the middle. The CDR3 consists of 13 residues. CDR3 sequence: CASSNRDQETQYF. The CDR3 DNA follows: TGTGCCAGTTCAAACAGGGACCAAGAGACCCAGTACTTC.

As concerns this clone: The same CDR3 also results from other DNA sequences found in this sample. The chain recombines TRBV5-6 with TRBJ2-2, with 8 bases matching TRBD1. V dropped 2 bases and J dropped 6; count of bases not matched to a gene: 6. The CDR3 is 15 amino acids. Germline V gene lookup returns CDR1 SGHDT and CDR2 YYEEEE. Written as DNA, the CDR3 is TGTGCCAGCAGCTTAGGACAGGGCTGGTCCGGGGAGCTGTTTTTT. It specifies CASSLGQGWSGELFF.